A single count supports the clone carrying this T cell receptor (beta chain). Its matching antigen is unknown. V lost 6 bases and J 7 bases, leaving 10 bases between the germline ends. The CDR3 loop spans 12 amino acids. Germline loops: CDR1 MNHEY, CDR2 SVGAGI. Clones were read by immunoSEQ multiplex PCR, and TCRdb kept only the in-frame ones, dropping some. Of some 120,000 clones listed, roughly 92% are singletons. The data were obtained in a study of graft-versus-host responses after intestinal transplantation. Findings and limits, study-wide: Some patients had graft-donor T cell macrochimerism, and their allografts showed high graft-versus-host to host-versus-graft clonal ratios. Early post-transplant HvG declines tracked with peak circulating GvH clone levels.

The chain recombines TRBV6-5 with TRBJ1-5; no reliable D call. The source of this sequence is a human donor who received an intestinal transplant. The material sequenced was unstimulated CD4+ T cells sorted from spleen or lymph node cells, taken before intestinal transplant. In DNA, the CDR3 is TGTGCCAGCAGACTAGAAGGACAGCCCCAGCATTTT. This encodes CASRLEGQPQHF.